This T cell receptor (beta chain) emerged from a study of OX40 agonist ivuxolimab in advanced cancers. Study summary: A mean age of roughly 66 years, range about 23 to 80, was recorded, and about 83% were male. Overall study findings and caveats: Researchers report that CD8+ T cells had, on average, more expanded clones than CD4+. Clonal expansion by week 6 occurred in CD4+ and CD8+ blood T cells (at 0.1 to 3.0 mg/kg).

The V gene lost 3 bases and the J gene lost 5 bases, with 15 bases spanning the gap. CDR1 and CDR2 from the germline V gene are SGHTS and YDEGEE. The CDR3 runs to 14 residues. Autoimmune disease history or systemic immunosuppression excluded patients. As to this clone: Its matching antigen is unknown.

Sequenced by immunoSEQ multiplex PCR; TCRdb stores in-frame clones only, minus some. The sample lists roughly 40,000 clones; around 83% were seen once. The genes are TRBV5-8 and TRBJ2-7, with D perhaps TRBD2 (5 bases). The sequences come from CD4+ or CD8+ T cells sorted from blood, collected in a trial of the OX40 agonist ivuxolimab. This clonotype was sampled from an adult with an advanced solid tumor such as melanoma, head and neck, liver or kidney cancer. The CDR3 reads CASSSPGISNEQYF. For the CDR3, the DNA is TGTGCCAGCAGCTCCCCCGGGATTTCCAACGAGCAGTACTTC.